This TCR beta chain was found in a study of T cell responses to AZD1222 COVID-19 vaccine. The CDR3 length is 12 residues. Germline V gene sequence: CDR1 SGHRS, CDR2 YFSETQ. Trimming cost V 4 bases and J 4 bases, with 8 bases left between them. Here immunoSEQ multiplex PCR was the method, and the copy in TCRdb shows in-frame clones only, minus some. This table has 150,000 to 200,000 clones, 90% appearing once. The study, taken as a whole, reports: Spike was spanned by vaccine-associated CD4 TCRs, with dominance at 160-218 and 743-854. Females made up more of the donors, who were largely white British, and clonal diversity may have come out too low. Spike-specific TCRs gained breadth and depth after people received two AZD1222 doses.

Worth noting for this clone: What it recognizes is unknown.

The chain couples TRBV5-1 to TRBJ1-2, with D tentatively TRBD1 (5 bases). This sample comprised peripheral blood, obtained 28 days after the second dose of the MenACWY control vaccine. This TCR came from an adult who received the MenACWY meningococcal vaccine as a control. CDR3 protein: CASSQGLYGYTF. As DNA, the CDR3 is TGCGCCAGCAGCCAGGGACTCTATGGCTACACCTTC. Complete variable domain (other parts from reference TRBV5-1 and TRBJ1-2): KAGVTQTPRYLIKTRGQQVTLSCSPISGHRSVSWYQQTPGQGLQFLFEYFSETQRNKGNFPGRFSGRQFSNSRSEMNVSTLELGDSALYLCASSQGLYGYTFGSGTRLTVV.